The present T cell receptor beta chain was sequenced within a study of CD8 T cells in Susac syndrome. Trimming shortened V by 3 bases and J by 2 bases, and 8 bases separated the two germline ends. The CDR3 length is 14 residues. Germline lookup yields CDR1 SGHVS and CDR2 FNYEAQ. Random-hexamer reverse transcription was applied to 0.5 to 1 ug RNA. MiXCR, run by TCRdb on the immunoSEQ multiplex PCR reads, gives a single entry per CDR3 protein. There are 100,000 to 150,000 distinct CDR3 sequences in the sample; 94% occur only once, and 0.095% to 0.1% lies in the top ten. The sample consisted of CD4+ T cells from PBMCs. The receptor was isolated from a human donor in good health. This chain links TRBV7-6 with TRBJ1-3; tentatively, D is TRBD1 (5 bases). The CDR3 coding sequence is TGTGCCAGCAGCTTGGGGGTCCCTGGAAACACCATATATTTT. It codes for CASSLGVPGNTIYF.